This record concerns one T cell receptor beta chain sequence. What it binds is not known. The data stem from a study of cytomegalovirus exposure and HLA in healthy donors. In the study overall: As an earlier analysis found, some 170 million T cells yielded about 120 million unique TCR beta sequences. A preliminary data release comprised 70 million to 95 million unique TCRs obtained from HLA-typed donors.

The primer mix had 60 Vbeta and 13 Jbeta primers. Using immunoSEQ multiplex PCR, the repertoire was profiled, and TCRdb retains in-frame clones only, with some absent. The data contain 90,000 to 110,000 clones, 76% of them singletons. Regarding the study as a whole: Accurate prediction of most subjects' HLA-A and HLA-B alleles from TCR beta sequences was reported.

The source of this sequence is a man aged 40-49 years in good health and CMV-seropositive. The material sequenced was PBMCs.

CDR3 DNA sequence: TGTGCCAGTAGTAGACCCGGGACAGGGGCTTCCAAAAACATTCAGTACTTC. Protein: CASSRPGTGASKNIQYF. The V call is TRBV19, the J call TRBJ2-4, with TRBD1 matching over 10 bases. The CDR3 spans 17 residues. The germline CDR1 and CDR2 sequences are LNHDA and SQIVND (reference sequence). V gave up 4 bases and J gave up 2 bases; unmatched junction bases: 8. Using reference TRBV19 and TRBJ2-4 for the parts outside the CDR3, the full variable domain is DGGITQSPKYLFRKEGQNVTLSCEQNLNHDAMYWYRQDPGQGLRLIYYSQIVNDFQKGDIAEGYSVSREKKESFPLTVTSAQKNPTAFYLCASSRPGTGASKNIQYFGAGTRLSVL.